This passage covers 12 T cell receptor beta chains from one sample sequenced in a study of CD8 T cells in Susac syndrome. A quantity of about 0.5 to 1 ug RNA underwent reverse transcription using random hexamers. TCRdb called the immunoSEQ multiplex PCR reads again in MiXCR, with one record for every CDR3 protein. The table records about 120,000 distinct CDR3 sequences, around 90% of them present only once. The sequenced sample consisted of CD4+ T cells from PBMCs. All receptors derive from a human donor in good health.

The chain is built from TRBV7-9 and TRBJ1-2, with a weak D call TRBD1 (6 bases). The CDR3 sequence is 13 residues long. Germline lookup yields CDR1 SEHNR and CDR2 FQNEAQ (reference sequence). Trimming pared 5 bases from V and 8 bases from J, leaving 15 bases between. The DNA for the CDR3 is TGTGCCAGCAGCGTAGACAGGTGGTTGGGCTACACCTTC. Encoded protein: CASSVDRWLGYTF.

This rearrangement joins TRBV19 to TRBJ1-1; D unclear. Germline loops: CDR1 LNHDA, CDR2 SQIVND (reference sequence). Trimming removed 0 bases at V and 3 bases at J, with 11 bases between. The CDR3 loop spans 15 amino acids. The CDR3 loop reads CASSIEGSADTEAFF. The DNA of the CDR3 is TGTGCCAGTAGTATAGAGGGCAGTGCGGACACTGAAGCTTTCTTT.

This clonotype was seen only a few times. The chain employs TRBV12-3 or TRBV12-4 and TRBJ1-2; D not resolved. The V end lost 0 bases, the J end lost 4 bases, and 6 bases lay between the germline ends. The CDR3 spans 13 residues. The CDR3 nucleotides are TGTGCCAGCAGTTTAGCGCGGGGCTATGGCTACACCTTC. It encodes CASSLARGYGYTF.

V is TRBV7-2 and J is TRBJ2-7, with D perhaps given as TRBD1 or TRBD2 (6 bases each). V dropped 8 bases and J dropped 5 bases, with 10 bases sitting between them. This CDR3 is built from 11 residues. From germline, CDR1 is SGHTA and CDR2 FQGNSA. The chain's CDR3 is CASSGANEQYF. The CDR3 bases are TGTGCCAGCTCGGGGGCGAACGAGCAGTACTTC.

The genes are TRBV29-1 and TRBJ2-7, with a possible D match to TRBD2 (5 bases). This CDR3 comprises 13 residues. The germline V and J ends were trimmed by 5 bases and 4 bases, with 15 bases remaining between them. Germline V gene lookup returns CDR1 SQVTM and CDR2 ANQGSEA. CDR3: CSVMLEGKYEQYF. CDR3 coding DNA: TGCAGCGTTATGTTAGAGGGTAAATACGAGCAGTACTTC.

The rearrangement joins TRBV11-1 to TRBJ2-1; D is ambiguous. This CDR3 region has 13 residues. V lost 3 bases and J 8 bases, leaving 11 bases between the germline ends. CDR1 and CDR2 (germline): SGHAT, FQDESV (reference sequence). The CDR3 region is CASSFIFMDEQFF. As DNA, the CDR3 is TGTGCCAGCAGCTTCATCTTTATGGATGAGCAGTTCTTC.

There are a few counts of this clonotype. This sequence joins TRBV5-1 and TRBJ2-7; 11 bases are shared with TRBD2. V was clipped by 2 bases and J by 6 bases; unmatched bases: 7. This CDR3 region has 15 residues. From germline, CDR1 is SGHRS and CDR2 YFSETQ. The CDR3 DNA sequence: TGCGCCAGCAGCTTTGGGACTAGCGGAACCTCCGAGCAGTACTTC. Protein: CASSFGTSGTSEQYF.

This rearrangement joins TRBV7-9 to TRBJ1-1, with D possibly TRBD1 on 6 matching bases. CDR1 is SEHNR, CDR2 FQNEAQ, per germline (reference sequence). The CDR3 has 13 amino acids. The ends were cut back, 1 base at V and 10 bases at J, with 13 bases in the middle. The CDR3 bases are TGTGCCAGCAGCTTAGTGCCAGGGGTTGGAGCTTTCTTT. Translating gives CASSLVPGVGAFF.

V is TRBV11-2 and J is TRBJ1-2; D unresolved. This CDR3 has 13 amino acids. The germline V gene encodes CDR1 SGHAT and CDR2 FQNNGV. With 3 bases removed from V and 2 bases from J, the gap between germline ends came to 7 bases. The CDR3 loop reads CASSFLQNYGYTF. The CDR3 nucleotides read TGTGCCAGCAGCTTTCTTCAAAACTATGGCTACACCTTC.

This chain links TRBV4-1 with TRBJ1-2; a weak D match, TRBD1 (5 bases). The CDR3 is 15 residues long. Germline-derived CDR1 and CDR2 are MGHRA and YSYEKL. V gave up 3 bases and J gave up 7 bases, with 18 bases separating them. The CDR3 protein is CASSQGELKPAGYTF. The CDR3 DNA reads as TGCGCCAGCAGCCAGGGGGAATTGAAGCCGGCTGGCTACACCTTC.

This rearrangement joins TRBV7-2 to TRBJ1-1; 9 positions agree with TRBD1. J lost 13 bases, V lost 4 bases, and 10 bases had no gene match. The CDR3 extends over 13 amino acids. Germline V lookup: CDR1 SGHTA, CDR2 FQGNSA. The CDR3 loop is CASSSNRDRVGFF. CDR3 coding DNA: TGTGCCAGCAGCTCGAACCGGGACAGGGTCGGTTTCTTT.

The gene calls are TRBV29-1 and TRBJ2-3; D might be TRBD1 or TRBD2, each matching 5 bases. The CDR3 has 14 residues. Germline V gene data show CDR1 as SQVTM and CDR2 as ANQGSEA. Trimming took 7 bases from V and 0 from J, leaving 14 bases between them. This CDR3 is CSAGQGASTDTQYF. DNA for the CDR3: TGCAGCGCGGGGCAAGGAGCTAGCACAGATACGCAGTATTTT.